A selection of T cell receptor beta chains follows, all from one sample in a study of T cell responses to AZD1222 COVID-19 vaccine. Generated by immunoSEQ multiplex PCR, the TCRdb table keeps only in-frame clones and is missing some. The sample shows around 150,000 clones, 90% to 95% of them seen only once. The sample in question was peripheral blood, obtained 28 days after the second AZD1222 dose. Receptors originate from an adult who received the AZD1222 COVID-19 vaccine. Both conserved end residues are part of each CDR3. The D gene is left open where the match is weak. Only part of the rows carry a size: once, few, many, or a class if the clone is expanded.

CDR3 length: 15
D gene: TRBD2
V gene: TRBV24-1
J gene: TRBJ2-3
clone size: .
CDR3 DNA: TGTGCCACCAGCGATGGGCGGGAGCGCACAGATACGCAGTATTTT
CDR3 protein: CATSDGRERTDTQYF

CDR3 length: 18
D gene: TRBD2
V gene: TRBV7-2
J gene: TRBJ2-7
clone size: .
CDR3 DNA: TGTGCCAGCAGCCCAACAGACCTCGGACTAGCGGGGCCGTACGAGCAGTACTTC
CDR3 protein: CASSPTDLGLAGPYEQYF

CDR3 length: 16
D gene: TRBD1
V gene: TRBV18
J gene: TRBJ2-7
clone size: .
CDR3 DNA: TGTGCCAGCTCACCAGAAAGGACAGGGTCCTCCTACGAGCAGTACTTC
CDR3 protein: CASSPERTGSSYEQYF

CDR3 length: 13
D gene: .
V gene: TRBV7-2
J gene: TRBJ2-7
clone size: .
CDR3 DNA: TGTGCCAGCAGTAGCCTGGAGGGGGACGAGCAGTACTTC
CDR3 protein: CASSSLEGDEQYF

CDR3 length: 13
D gene: .
V gene: TRBV5-6
J gene: TRBJ2-7
clone size: .
CDR3 DNA: TGTGCCAGCAGCTACGACGGGAACTACGAGCAGTACTTC
CDR3 protein: CASSYDGNYEQYF

CDR3 length: 11
D gene: .
V gene: TRBV7-9
J gene: TRBJ1-1
clone size: .
CDR3 DNA: TGTGCCAGCAGCCTCCTGGTTGAAGCTTTCTTT
CDR3 protein: CASSLLVEAFF

CDR3 length: 15
D gene: .
V gene: TRBV7-2
J gene: TRBJ2-7
clone size: .
CDR3 DNA: TGTGCCAGCAGCGATACCGGACTGGCCCCCTACGAGCAGTACTTC
CDR3 protein: CASSDTGLAPYEQYF

CDR3 length: 11
D gene: .
V gene: TRBV30
J gene: TRBJ1-1
clone size: once
CDR3 DNA: TGTGCCTGGTGGATGATGGGTGGAGCTTTCTTT
CDR3 protein: CAWWMMGGAFF

CDR3 length: 17
D gene: .
V gene: TRBV4-1
J gene: TRBJ2-3
clone size: .
CDR3 DNA: TGCGCCAGCAGCCAAGATCGGACTGGCGATAGCACAGATACGCAGTATTTT
CDR3 protein: CASSQDRTGDSTDTQYF

CDR3 length: 11
D gene: .
V gene: TRBV18
J gene: TRBJ2-3
clone size: .
CDR3 DNA: TGTGCCAGCTCACCATGGGATACGCAGTATTTT
CDR3 protein: CASSPWDTQYF

CDR3 length: 14
D gene: .
V gene: TRBV9
J gene: TRBJ1-1
clone size: .
CDR3 DNA: TGTGCCAGCAGCGTAGAGGGCTGGAACACTGAAGCTTTCTTT
CDR3 protein: CASSVEGWNTEAFF

CDR3 length: 13
D gene: .
V gene: TRBV12-3/TRBV12-4
J gene: TRBJ1-2
clone size: .
CDR3 DNA: TGTGCCAGCAGACAAGCCGGGGGACAAGGCTACACCTTC
CDR3 protein: CASRQAGGQGYTF

CDR3 length: 14
D gene: TRBD1
V gene: TRBV15
J gene: TRBJ1-2
clone size: .
CDR3 DNA: TGTGCCACTACAGACAGGACAGGGTACTATGGCTACACCTTC
CDR3 protein: CATTDRTGYYGYTF

CDR3 length: 15
D gene: TRBD1
V gene: TRBV9
J gene: TRBJ1-2
clone size: .
CDR3 DNA: TGTGCCAGCAGCGTAGGGGGACAGGCTAACTATGGCTACACCTTC
CDR3 protein: CASSVGGQANYGYTF

CDR3 length: 12
D gene: .
V gene: TRBV3-1/TRBV3-2
J gene: TRBJ2-7
clone size: .
CDR3 DNA: TGTGCCAGCAGCCATGGAGGGCGCGAGCAGTACTTC
CDR3 protein: CASSHGGREQYF

CDR3 length: 12
D gene: TRBD2
V gene: TRBV29-1
J gene: TRBJ2-7
clone size: .
CDR3 DNA: TGCAGCGTGGGAGGGTCGACGGGAGAGCAGTACTTC
CDR3 protein: CSVGGSTGEQYF

CDR3 length: 13
D gene: .
V gene: TRBV19
J gene: TRBJ1-2
clone size: .
CDR3 DNA: TGTGCCAGTAGTAAAGGGAGAGAGGATGGCTACACCTTC
CDR3 protein: CASSKGREDGYTF

CDR3 length: 16
D gene: .
V gene: TRBV2
J gene: TRBJ2-7
clone size: .
CDR3 DNA: TGTGCCAGCAGTGAAGTGGAAGGACTCCTACGGAACGAGCAGTACTTC
CDR3 protein: CASSEVEGLLRNEQYF

CDR3 length: 15
D gene: .
V gene: TRBV5-4
J gene: TRBJ1-1
clone size: .
CDR3 DNA: TGTGCCAGCAGCTTCGGTCTTCCCGGGAACACTGAAGCTTTCTTT
CDR3 protein: CASSFGLPGNTEAFF

CDR3 length: 13
D gene: TRBD1
V gene: TRBV3-1/TRBV3-2
J gene: TRBJ2-7
clone size: .
CDR3 DNA: TGTGCCAGCAGCGGACAGGACTCCTACGAGCAGTACTTC
CDR3 protein: CASSGQDSYEQYF

CDR3 length: 17
D gene: .
V gene: TRBV18
J gene: TRBJ1-3
clone size: .
CDR3 DNA: TGTGCCAGCTCACCCCCAATTTACGGTCACTCTGGAAACACCATATATTTT
CDR3 protein: CASSPPIYGHSGNTIYF

CDR3 length: 12
D gene: .
V gene: TRBV28
J gene: TRBJ1-2
clone size: .
CDR3 DNA: TGTGCCAGCAGTTTACCGGGTTACAATAACACCTTC
CDR3 protein: CASSLPGYNNTF

CDR3 length: 17
D gene: .
V gene: TRBV7-3
J gene: TRBJ1-3
clone size: .
CDR3 DNA: TGTGCCAGCAGCCTCAACTCTGGAGGGATCTCTGGAAACACCATATATTTT
CDR3 protein: CASSLNSGGISGNTIYF

CDR3 length: 14
D gene: .
V gene: TRBV5-5
J gene: TRBJ1-4
clone size: .
CDR3 DNA: TGTGCCAGCAGCACGGGACGGACTAATGAAAAACTGTTTTTT
CDR3 protein: CASSTGRTNEKLFF

CDR3 length: 13
D gene: .
V gene: TRBV6-5
J gene: TRBJ2-7
clone size: .
CDR3 DNA: TGTGCCAGCAGACGACAGGCCACCTACGAGCAGTACTTC
CDR3 protein: CASRRQATYEQYF

CDR3 length: 16
D gene: TRBD2
V gene: TRBV9
J gene: TRBJ2-2
clone size: .
CDR3 DNA: TGTGCCAGCAGCCCCCAGCGGGGGGCGAACACCGGGGAGCTGTTTTTT
CDR3 protein: CASSPQRGANTGELFF

CDR3 length: 17
D gene: TRBD2
V gene: TRBV7-9
J gene: TRBJ2-1
clone size: .
CDR3 DNA: TGTGCCAGCAGCTTAGACGGGACTAGCGCAAGGTACAATGAGCAGTTCTTC
CDR3 protein: CASSLDGTSARYNEQFF

CDR3 length: 12
D gene: TRBD1
V gene: TRBV7-9
J gene: TRBJ2-1
clone size: .
CDR3 DNA: TGTGCCAGCAGGGAACAGGGGAATGAGCAGTTCTTC
CDR3 protein: CASREQGNEQFF

CDR3 length: 14
D gene: .
V gene: TRBV5-1
J gene: TRBJ1-1
clone size: .
CDR3 DNA: TGCGCCAGCAGCTTGTTCAGCATGAACACTGAAGCTTTCTTT
CDR3 protein: CASSLFSMNTEAFF

CDR3 length: 15
D gene: .
V gene: TRBV7-2
J gene: TRBJ2-3
clone size: few
CDR3 DNA: TGTGCCAGCAGCTCCTCAGGTCTCCGAGGAGATACGCAGTATTTT
CDR3 protein: CASSSSGLRGDTQYF

CDR3 length: 14
D gene: .
V gene: TRBV28
J gene: TRBJ2-4
clone size: .
CDR3 DNA: TGTGCCACTGCTCCTTTCTTAGCCAAAAACATTCAGTACTTC
CDR3 protein: CATAPFLAKNIQYF

CDR3 length: 15
D gene: .
V gene: TRBV10-1
J gene: TRBJ1-2
clone size: .
CDR3 DNA: TGCGCCAGCAGTGAGACACTCGACCCGAGAGATGGCTACACCTTC
CDR3 protein: CASSETLDPRDGYTF